The source of this T cell receptor beta chain is a study of Graves' ophthalmopathy and Graves' hyperthyroidism. This clonotype appeared many times. RNA transcripts yielded amplified TCR beta CDR3 regions. A first-round RT-PCR used HTBI primers, followed by a second-round multiplex PCR. MiXCR, applied by TCRdb to the multiplex PCR reads, yields one record per CDR3 protein. The sample lists about 400,000 distinct CDR3 sequences, approximately 16% occurring once. Clinical symptoms, serum thyroxine, TRAb, thyroid ultrasound and orbital computed tomography determined diagnosis. Sequenced material: peripheral blood. This clonotype originated in a woman aged 18-29 years with Graves' ophthalmopathy.

The CDR3 loop is CASSYSIVVNQQGAFF. DNA for the CDR3: TGTGCCAGCAGTTACTCGATCGTGGTTAATCAACAAGGAGCTTTCTTT. The chain combines TRBV6-2 or TRBV6-3 with TRBJ1-1; no firm D call. The germline CDR1 and CDR2 sequences are MNHEY and SVGEGT. V was shortened by 0 bases and J by 10 bases, with 21 bases between the two germline ends. The CDR3 consists of 16 residues.